This T cell receptor beta chain was sequenced for a study of CD8 T cells in ankylosing spondylitis. General study findings and limits: For ankylosing spondylitis blood, a TCR beta motif of 7 to 9 highly homologous variants appeared characteristic.

The sample holds many counts of this clonotype. Antigen specificity is unknown. 5'-RACE, quantitative and with molecular barcodes, yielded the TCR beta libraries. TCRdb re-derived calls from the 5' RACE reads in MiXCR, one entry per CDR3 protein. There are 350,000 to 400,000 distinct CDR3 sequences in the sample; about 20% occur only once, and under 15% lies in the top ten. The clonotype originates from a male donor with ankylosing spondylitis or in good health (not recorded which). Specimen: blood, either unsorted or a sorted T cell fraction (not recorded which).

The CDR3 is CASSNTSSQEQFF. In DNA, the CDR3 is TGTGCCAGCAGCAACACATCGTCCCAAGAGCAGTTCTTC. V usage is TRBV7-8 and J usage is TRBJ2-1, with D hard to call. There are 13 residues in the CDR3. CDR1 and CDR2 from the germline V gene are SGHVS and FQNEAQ. V was shortened by 5 bases and J by 10 bases, with 15 bases between the two germline ends.